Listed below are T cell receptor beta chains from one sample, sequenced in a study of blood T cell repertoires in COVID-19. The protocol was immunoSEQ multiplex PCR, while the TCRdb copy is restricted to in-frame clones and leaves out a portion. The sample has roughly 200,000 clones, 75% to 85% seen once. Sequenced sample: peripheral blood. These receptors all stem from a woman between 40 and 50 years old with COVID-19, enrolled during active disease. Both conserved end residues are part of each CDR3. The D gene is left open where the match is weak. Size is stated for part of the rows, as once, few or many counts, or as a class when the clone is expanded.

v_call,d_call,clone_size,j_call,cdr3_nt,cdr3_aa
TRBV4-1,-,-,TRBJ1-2,TGCGCCAGCGGCGGGCCGTCTAACTATGGCTACACCTTC,CASGGPSNYGYTF
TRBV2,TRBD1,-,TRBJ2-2,TGTGCCAGCGTACAGGGGGCGCACACCGGGGAGCTGTTTTTT,CASVQGAHTGELFF
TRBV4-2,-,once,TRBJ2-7,TGTGCCAGCAGCCAAGACGCGACAGAATGGAACGAGCAGTACTTC,CASSQDATEWNEQYF
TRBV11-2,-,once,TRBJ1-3,TGTGCCAGCAGCTCCTGGGCCGGGGGACGCTCTGGAAACACCATATATTTT,CASSSWAGGRSGNTIYF
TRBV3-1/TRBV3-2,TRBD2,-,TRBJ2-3,TGTGCCAGCAGCCAAGATCCAGCGGGAAGCGGGAGCACAGATACGCAGTATTTT,CASSQDPAGSGSTDTQYF
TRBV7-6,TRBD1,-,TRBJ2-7,TGTGCCAGCAGCCGACAGGGGGGGAGCTCCTACGAGCAGTACTTC,CASSRQGGSSYEQYF
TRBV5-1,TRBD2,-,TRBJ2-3,TGCGCCAGCGGAGCGGTGAGCGGGGCGCCCCCAGATACGCAGTATTTT,CASGAVSGAPPDTQYF
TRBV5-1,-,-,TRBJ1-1,TGCGCCAGCAGCTTGGACAGGGAAGGTGCTGAAGCTTTCTTT,CASSLDREGAEAFF
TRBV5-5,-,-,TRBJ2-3,TGTGCCAGCAGCTTTGACCCAAGCGGCACAGATACGCAGTATTTT,CASSFDPSGTDTQYF
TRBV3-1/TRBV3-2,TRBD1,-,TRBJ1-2,TGTGCCAGCAGCCTCCCCTCGGCAGGGGGCGCAGGCTACACCTTC,CASSLPSAGGAGYTF
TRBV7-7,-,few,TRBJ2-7,TGTGCCAGCAGCTCCCGGATTACAGGTTCCGAGCAGTACTTC,CASSSRITGSEQYF
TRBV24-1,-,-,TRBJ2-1,TGTGCCACCAGTGATTTGCAAGACTCTTCCAATGAGCAGTTCTTC,CATSDLQDSSNEQFF
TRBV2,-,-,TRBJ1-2,TGTGCCAGCAGTGAAGACGGGGTAAAGGGCTACACCTTC,CASSEDGVKGYTF
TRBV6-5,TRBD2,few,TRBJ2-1,TGTGCCAGCAGTTACGCGACTACTAGCGGGACTGAGCAGTTCTTC,CASSYATTSGTEQFF
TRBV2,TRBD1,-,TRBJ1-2,TGTGCCAGCAGTGAAGTGGGCAGGGGGAACGGCTACACCTTC,CASSEVGRGNGYTF
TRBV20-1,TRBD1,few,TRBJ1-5,TGCAGTGCTAGTCCGGGGGACAGCCAGCCCCAGCATTTT,CSASPGDSQPQHF
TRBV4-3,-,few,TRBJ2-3,TGCGCCAGCAGCCACTGGGGGGGGGCCGATACGCAGTATTTT,CASSHWGGADTQYF
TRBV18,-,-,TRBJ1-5,TGTGCCAGCTCACAGGGAGCGGGCAATCAGCCCCAGCATTTT,CASSQGAGNQPQHF
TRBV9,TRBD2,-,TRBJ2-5,TGTGCCAGCAGCTCTAGCGGGGGCTTGGAGACCCAGTACTTC,CASSSSGGLETQYF
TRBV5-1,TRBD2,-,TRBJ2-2,TGCGCCAGCAGCTTGGTAGCGGGGGGGCCCGACACCGGGGAGCTGTTTTTT,CASSLVAGGPDTGELFF
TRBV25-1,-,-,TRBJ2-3,TGTGCCAGCGGACCTGGGGGGTACGGCACAGATACGCAGTATTTT,CASGPGGYGTDTQYF
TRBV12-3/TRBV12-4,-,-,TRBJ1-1,TGTGCCAGCAGCCGGACGGGAGGGATTGAAGCTTTCTTT,CASSRTGGIEAFF
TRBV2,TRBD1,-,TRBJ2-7,TGTGCCAGCACAAACAGGGGAACCTACGAGCAGTACTTC,CASTNRGTYEQYF
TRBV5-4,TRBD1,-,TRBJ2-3,TGTGCCAGCAGCCCGCCGGGACAGGGACGAGATACGCAGTATTTT,CASSPPGQGRDTQYF
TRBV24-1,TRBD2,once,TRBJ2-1,TGTGCCACCAGTGATTCACAGGCGGGGGGGCCAGGGGATGAGCAGTTCTTC,CATSDSQAGGPGDEQFF
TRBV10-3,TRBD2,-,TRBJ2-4,TGTGCCATCAGTGAGGGCCTTTTCGCAGCGGGGGAAGAAAACATTCAGTACTTC,CAISEGLFAAGEENIQYF
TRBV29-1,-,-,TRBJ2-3,TGCAGCGGGGAAACGGGAGAGGTAGATACGCAGTATTTT,CSGETGEVDTQYF
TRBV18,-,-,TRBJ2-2,TGTGCCAGCTCACCGAACAGACCATCATCCTCGAACACCGGGGAGCTGTTTTTT,CASSPNRPSSSNTGELFF
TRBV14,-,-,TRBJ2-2,TGTGCCAGCAGCCAAGATATCGGGGGGCTTATCACCGGGGAGCTGTTTTTT,CASSQDIGGLITGELFF
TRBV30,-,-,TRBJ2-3,TGTGCCTGGAGTCAGGGGCTCACAGATACGCAGTATTTT,CAWSQGLTDTQYF
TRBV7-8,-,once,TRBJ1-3,TGTGCCAGCAGCTTAGGGATACAGGGAACGTCCTCTGGAAACACCATATATTTT,CASSLGIQGTSSGNTIYF
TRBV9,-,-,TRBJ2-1,TGTGCCAGCAGCGTAGAGGGTCAGGGACATGGGCAGTTCTTC,CASSVEGQGHGQFF
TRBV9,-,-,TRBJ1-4,TGTGCCAGCAGCGCATACGGGGAAAAACTGTTTTTT,CASSAYGEKLFF
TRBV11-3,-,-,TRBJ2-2,TGTGCCAGCAGCTTGGGTCCGGGAAGGGAGCTGTTTTTT,CASSLGPGRELFF
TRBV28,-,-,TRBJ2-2,TGTGCCAGCAGGGGCTTCGGGGAGCTGTTTTTT,CASRGFGELFF
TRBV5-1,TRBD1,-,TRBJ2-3,TGCGCCAGCAGCCCGGGACAGACTAGCACAGATACGCAGTATTTT,CASSPGQTSTDTQYF
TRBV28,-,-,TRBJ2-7,TGTGCCACCCAGGGATGGTCCTACGAGCAGTACTTC,CATQGWSYEQYF
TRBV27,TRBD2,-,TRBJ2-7,TGTGCCAGCAGTTTAGCGGGAGTCCCCTCCTACGAGCAGTACTTC,CASSLAGVPSYEQYF
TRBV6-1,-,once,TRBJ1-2,TGTGCCAGCAGTGAAAGGGGCAGTATAACATATGGCTACACCTTC,CASSERGSITYGYTF
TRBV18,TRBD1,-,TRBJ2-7,TGTGCCAGCTCACCAAGGACAGGGGCAAAGGAGCAGTACTTC,CASSPRTGAKEQYF
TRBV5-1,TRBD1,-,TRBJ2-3,TGCGCCAGCAGCTTGTGGCTGGGACAGGGGATAGATACGCAGTATTTT,CASSLWLGQGIDTQYF
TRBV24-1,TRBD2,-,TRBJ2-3,TGTGCCACCGAGAAACGACTAGCGGGAAACGGCACAGATACGCAGTATTTT,CATEKRLAGNGTDTQYF
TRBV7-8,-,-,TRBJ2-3,TGTGCCAGCAGCTGGGGGCGCACAGATACGCAGTATTTT,CASSWGRTDTQYF
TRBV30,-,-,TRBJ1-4,TGTGCCTGGAGTCGTACAGAGTTCATTGTTGGACTGTTTTTT,CAWSRTEFIVGLFF
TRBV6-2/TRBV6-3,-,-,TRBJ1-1,TGTGCCAGCAGCCGACAGAGACCTAACACTGAAGCTTTCTTT,CASSRQRPNTEAFF
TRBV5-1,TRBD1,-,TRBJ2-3,TGCGCCAGCAGCTTATCCCCGCAGGGGGTAGGAGATACGCAGTATTTT,CASSLSPQGVGDTQYF
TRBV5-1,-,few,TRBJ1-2,TGCGCCAGCAGCCGGTCAGACAGCGACTATGGCTACACCTTC,CASSRSDSDYGYTF
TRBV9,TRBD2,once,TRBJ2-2,TGTGCCAGCAGCGAGGGGAGGGCCCCCGGGGAGCTGTTTTTT,CASSEGRAPGELFF
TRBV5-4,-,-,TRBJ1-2,TGTGCCAGCAGCTTTGTGTGGAGTGGCTACACCTTC,CASSFVWSGYTF
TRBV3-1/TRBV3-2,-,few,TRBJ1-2,TGTGCCAGCAGCCAAGATCAGGCGAACTATGGCTACACCTTC,CASSQDQANYGYTF
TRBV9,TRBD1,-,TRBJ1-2,TGTGCCAGCAGCGAGACCCCGGGACAGGGTCGCGGCTACACCTTC,CASSETPGQGRGYTF
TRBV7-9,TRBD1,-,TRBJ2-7,TGTGCCAGCAGCCGACAGGGGCCCTCCTACGAGCAGTACTTC,CASSRQGPSYEQYF
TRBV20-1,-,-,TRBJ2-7,TGCAGTGCTAGTTATCCGACAGGCCCCTACGAGCAGTACTTC,CSASYPTGPYEQYF
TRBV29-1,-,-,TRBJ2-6,TGCAGCGTTGGAACCCTATCTGGGGCCAACGTCCTGACTTTC,CSVGTLSGANVLTF
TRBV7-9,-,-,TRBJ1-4,TGTGCCAGCAGCTTAGATCAGGGGATGGCTAATGAAAAACTGTTTTTT,CASSLDQGMANEKLFF
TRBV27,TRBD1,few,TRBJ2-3,TGTGCCAGCAGTTCGACAGGGGGAGGAGGAACAGATACGCAGTATTTT,CASSSTGGGGTDTQYF
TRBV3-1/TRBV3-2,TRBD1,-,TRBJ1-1,TGTGCCAGCAGCCCCACCGGGACAGGGCTTGAGGCTTTCTTT,CASSPTGTGLEAFF
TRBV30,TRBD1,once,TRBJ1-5,TGTGCCTGGGCGACAGGGTCGAATCAGCCCCAGCATTTT,CAWATGSNQPQHF
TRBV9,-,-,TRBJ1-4,TGTGCCAGCAGCGTAGGACAGGCAACTAATGAAAAACTGTTTTTT,CASSVGQATNEKLFF
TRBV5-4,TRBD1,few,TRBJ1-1,TGTGCCAGCAGCCCCCGGGGACAGGGGGCAAATACTGAAGCTTTCTTT,CASSPRGQGANTEAFF